These 13 T cell receptor beta chains share one sample of origin, sequenced in a study of cytomegalovirus exposure and HLA in healthy donors (dated by TCRdb to about 2017). Receptor amplification or capture employed the immunoSEQ multiplex PCR assay. What TCRdb holds here is the immuneACCESS table cut down to in-frame rearrangements. Part of the clones is not present; checked against another copy, under half of the missing clones reflect an unresolved V gene, and the others are unexplained. This sample gives 75,000 to 90,000 clones in total; over 85% of them show up just once. The ten largest clonotypes hold approximately 0.73% of the sample. Material: PBMCs. These receptors were taken from a woman between 18 and 30 years old in good health and CMV-seronegative.

J is TRBJ2-3 and V is TRBV11-2; D possibly corresponds to TRBD2 (6 bases). CDR1 and CDR2 from the germline V gene are SGHAT and FQNNGV. The V end was cut by 1 base, the J end by 3 bases, with 8 bases between. The CDR3 loop spans 14 amino acids. CDR3 in amino acids: CASSLGGVTDTQYF. As DNA, the CDR3 is TGTGCCAGCAGCTTAGGGGGGGTAACAGATACGCAGTATTTT.

CDR3 protein: CASSLDVTGWNTGELFF. The DNA of the CDR3 is TGTGCCAGCAGCTTAGACGTGACAGGCTGGAACACCGGGGAGCTGTTTTTT. The chain uses TRBV7-8 and TRBJ2-2; D is possibly TRBD1 (6 bases). The V and J ends lost 1 base and 1 base respectively, with 13 bases between them. The CDR3 spans 17 residues. Looked up from germline, CDR1 is SGHVS and CDR2 is FQNEAQ.

This chain connects TRBV27 to TRBJ1-2, with D maybe TRBD1 (6 bases). V was shortened by 6 bases and J by 2 bases, with 16 bases between the two germline ends. There are 15 residues in the CDR3. Germline V gene sequence: CDR1 MNHEY, CDR2 SMNVEV (reference sequence). Here the CDR3 reads CASSLTWTANYGYTF. In DNA form, the CDR3 reads TGTGCCAGCAGCTTAACGTGGACAGCGAACTATGGCTACACCTTC.

The J gene is TRBJ2-7, the V gene TRBV4-1, with a tentative D call TRBD2 (8 bases). Trimming shortened V by 4 bases and J by 4 bases, and 14 bases separated the two germline ends. Germline loops: CDR1 MGHRA, CDR2 YSYEKL. This CDR3 has 14 residues. Here the CDR3 reads CASSPREGAYEQYF. CDR3 sequence (DNA): TGCGCCAGCAGCCCCCGGGAGGGGGCATACGAGCAGTACTTC.

V and J are TRBV19 and TRBJ2-1; 9 nucleotides line up with TRBD2. The CDR3 length is 15 residues. CDR1 and CDR2 from the germline V gene are LNHDA and SQIVND (reference sequence). With 6 bases clipped from V and 2 bases from J, the junction kept 5 bases outside the gene matches. The CDR3 protein is CASRELAGPYNEQFF. In DNA, the CDR3 is TGTGCCAGTAGGGAGCTAGCGGGGCCCTACAATGAGCAGTTCTTC.

This clone was detected only a few times. This chain joins TRBV2 and TRBJ2-1, with TRBD2 matching over 12 bases. J gave up 9 bases and V 3 bases, and 18 bases lay outside the gene matches. Germline CDR1 reads SNHLY; CDR2 reads FYNNEI. CDR3 length: 19 residues. The CDR3 DNA follows: TGTGCCAGCAGTGATGTAGAGGGTTGGCCTAGCGGGAGGGCCGGTGAGCAGTTCTTC. Translated: CASSDVEGWPSGRAGEQFF.

This clone has only one observation. This rearrangement joins TRBV29-1 to TRBJ2-5; TRBD1 aligns across 8 bases. This CDR3 has 14 amino acids. J was trimmed by 4 bases and V by 7 bases; bases with no gene match: 11. The germline V gene has CDR1 SQVTM and CDR2 ANQGSEA. The CDR3 coding sequence is TGCAGCGCCGCACCGACAGGGGTCCGAGAGACCCAGTACTTC. Translating it yields CSAAPTGVRETQYF.

The chain carries TRBV2 and TRBJ2-1; 7 bases map to TRBD2. Unmatched junction bases numbered 15, after V lost 0 bases and J lost 7 bases. The CDR3 is 18 amino acids. Germline loops: CDR1 SNHLY, CDR2 FYNNEI. The CDR3 DNA sequence: TGTGCCAGCAGTGAAGCTCCACTACTAGCGATTCGGGGGAATGAGCAGTTCTTC. Translating it yields CASSEAPLLAIRGNEQFF.

The chain recombines TRBV23-1 with TRBJ1-5; 8 nucleotides agree with TRBD1. TRBV23-1 is sorted into the ORF group, with uncertain function. Unmatched junction bases numbered 6, after V lost 3 bases and J lost 5 bases. The CDR3 has 15 amino acids. CDR3 amino acids: CASSHPDRGDQPQHF. The CDR3 DNA sequence: TGCGCCAGCAGTCACCCCGACAGGGGCGATCAGCCCCAGCATTTT.

The V call is TRBV2, the J call TRBJ1-6, with 7 bases aligning to TRBD1. The CDR3 length is 17 residues. In germline, CDR1 is SNHLY, CDR2 FYNNEI. Unmatched junction bases numbered 13, after V lost 6 bases and J lost 5 bases. The CDR3 here is CASSYAGTELNNSPLHF. CDR3 DNA: TGTGCCAGCAGCTACGCCGGGACAGAGCTCAATAATTCACCCCTCCACTTT.

The J gene is TRBJ1-2, the V gene TRBV12-5; D gene ambiguous. CDR3 length: 14 amino acids. Trimming took 1 base from V and 6 from J, leaving 12 bases between them. Germline CDR1 reads LGHNT; CDR2 reads FRNRAP. CDR3 DNA: TGTGCTAGTGGTTTGGGAGGGTGGGAAGATGGCTACACCTTC. Its protein is CASGLGGWEDGYTF.

V is TRBV18 and J is TRBJ2-5, with 10 bases matching TRBD1. Trimming cost V 6 bases and J 4 bases; bases outside gene matches: 8. The germline gives CDR1 KGHSH, CDR2 LQKENI. The CDR3 loop spans 15 amino acids. Here the CDR3 DNA reads TGTGCCAGCTCCCCTCGACAGGGGGCAGGAGAGACCCAGTACTTC. It is translated as CASSPRQGAGETQYF.

The chain couples TRBV4-1 to TRBJ2-1; a weak D match, TRBD2 (6 bases). The length of the CDR3 is 16 residues. Between the trimmed V and J ends, which lost 1 base and 3 bases, there was a span of 13 bases. The V gene's germline CDR1 is MGHRA and CDR2 YSYEKL. The CDR3 reads CASSQVAGRNYNEQFF. As DNA, the CDR3 is TGCGCCAGCAGCCAAGTGGCGGGGAGAAACTACAATGAGCAGTTCTTC.